The rows below give T cell receptor beta chains drawn from one sample of a study of blood T cell repertoires in COVID-19. Only in-frame clones appear in the TCRdb table, and some are missing; sequencing was by immunoSEQ multiplex PCR. The sample includes roughly 160,000 clones, 82% of them seen just once. Specimen: peripheral blood. Every receptor here comes from a woman older than 75 with active or convalescent COVID-19. Each CDR3 is given with its conserved first and last residue. A D gene is named only where the DNA matches it firmly. Clone size is shown for a subset of rows, as once, few, many or a class of expanded clone.

TRBD2 | TRBJ2-7 | TRBV28 | NA | CASSLVTSGRSYEQYF | TGTGCCAGCAGTTTAGTCACTAGCGGGCGATCCTACGAGCAGTACTTC
NA | TRBJ2-1 | TRBV28 | NA | CASSLTVREQFF | TGTGCCAGCAGTTTAACAGTCCGGGAGCAGTTCTTC
TRBD1 | TRBJ1-5 | TRBV28 | NA | CASSTTGVGNQPQHF | TGTGCCAGCAGTACCACAGGGGTGGGCAATCAGCCCCAGCATTTT
TRBD2 | TRBJ2-7 | TRBV3-1/TRBV3-2 | NA | CASSPETSGSSYEQYF | TGTGCCAGCAGCCCGGAGACTAGCGGGAGCTCCTACGAGCAGTACTTC
TRBD1 | TRBJ1-1 | TRBV6-2/TRBV6-3 | NA | CASSASGGTGATEAFF | TGTGCCAGCAGCGCATCGGGTGGGACAGGGGCAACTGAAGCTTTCTTT
NA | TRBJ1-1 | TRBV9 | NA | CASSVEPVTEAFF | TGTGCCAGCAGCGTAGAGCCGGTGACTGAAGCTTTCTTT
NA | TRBJ1-2 | TRBV29-1 | NA | CSVEVGVENYGYTF | TGCAGCGTTGAAGTAGGGGTAGAGAACTATGGCTACACCTTC
NA | TRBJ2-1 | TRBV2 | NA | CASRYAPTGEQFF | TGTGCCAGCAGGTACGCCCCGACGGGTGAGCAGTTCTTC
TRBD1 | TRBJ1-1 | TRBV12-3/TRBV12-4 | NA | CASSFGQGLEAFF | TGTGCCAGCAGTTTCGGACAGGGTCTTGAAGCTTTCTTT
NA | TRBJ1-1 | TRBV30 | NA | CAWSVHRDPEAFF | TGTGCCTGGAGTGTACACAGGGACCCCGAAGCTTTCTTT
NA | TRBJ2-5 | TRBV6-1 | NA | CASSEARGKTPRTQYF | TGTGCCAGCAGTGAAGCGCGCGGGAAAACCCCGCGAACCCAGTACTTC
NA | TRBJ2-1 | TRBV7-3 | once | CASSLRLSGDNEQFF | TGTGCCAGCAGCTTAAGGTTGTCCGGGGACAATGAGCAGTTCTTC
NA | TRBJ1-4 | TRBV6-5 | NA | CASRGGTTNEKLFF | TGTGCCAGCAGGGGGGGGACAACTAATGAAAAACTGTTTTTT
TRBD2 | TRBJ2-5 | TRBV11-2 | NA | CASSLGLTSGFQETQYF | TGTGCCAGCAGCTTAGGACTAACTAGCGGGTTTCAAGAGACCCAGTACTTC
NA | TRBJ2-1 | TRBV2 | NA | CASSVEGVNEQFF | TGTGCCAGCAGTGTGGAAGGGGTCAATGAGCAGTTCTTC
TRBD2 | TRBJ2-3 | TRBV2 | NA | CASNSGRAVDTQYF | TGTGCCAGCAATAGCGGGAGGGCCGTAGATACGCAGTATTTT
TRBD2 | TRBJ2-7 | TRBV7-6 | once | CASSLGLADTAGYEQYF | TGTGCCAGCAGCTTGGGACTAGCGGACACGGCGGGCTACGAGCAGTACTTC
TRBD2 | TRBJ2-7 | TRBV28 | NA | CASSLRLDSGGTYDEQYF | TGTGCCAGCAGTCTACGCCTAGATAGCGGGGGGACCTACGACGAGCAGTACTTC
TRBD2 | TRBJ2-7 | TRBV6-5 | NA | CASSYSMASGYEQYF | TGTGCCAGCAGTTACTCGATGGCTAGCGGTTACGAGCAGTACTTC
TRBD1 | TRBJ1-6 | TRBV5-5 | NA | CASSSHVLDRDNSPLHF | TGTGCCAGCAGCTCGCACGTCTTGGACAGGGATAATTCACCCCTCCACTTT
NA | TRBJ1-6 | TRBV11-2 | few | CASSLYRDSPLHF | TGTGCCAGCAGCTTATATCGAGATTCACCCCTCCACTTT
NA | TRBJ2-5 | TRBV7-3 | once | CASSLSSGETQYF | TGTGCCAGCAGCTTAAGTTCGGGGGAGACCCAGTACTTC
NA | TRBJ1-5 | TRBV19 | NA | CASSLGGGNQPQHF | TGTGCCAGTAGTCTCGGCGGGGGCAATCAGCCCCAGCATTTT
TRBD2 | TRBJ2-5 | TRBV7-9 | NA | CASSSSRGPSGTKETQYF | TGTGCCAGCAGTTCCTCCCGCGGGCCTAGCGGGACGAAAGAGACCCAGTACTTC
TRBD1 | TRBJ2-7 | TRBV19 | NA | CASSSAGTGGDEQYF | TGTGCCAGTAGTTCCGCCGGGACAGGGGGCGACGAGCAGTACTTC
TRBD2 | TRBJ2-7 | TRBV11-2 | NA | CASSSPYLSGAKYEQYF | TGTGCCAGCAGCTCCCCCTATCTTAGCGGGGCAAAGTACGAGCAGTACTTC
TRBD1 | TRBJ2-4 | TRBV18 | NA | CASSPTGWINIQYF | TGTGCCAGCTCACCGACAGGGTGGATCAACATTCAGTACTTC
TRBD1 | TRBJ2-3 | TRBV29-1 | NA | CSVDRARTDTQYF | TGCAGCGTAGACAGGGCCCGCACAGATACGCAGTATTTT
TRBD1 | TRBJ1-4 | TRBV27 | NA | CASSLSGQSRLFF | TGTGCCAGCAGTTTATCGGGACAGTCACGGCTGTTTTTT
NA | TRBJ2-2 | TRBV5-1 | once | CASSLGDFTGELFF | TGCGCCAGCAGCTTGGGGGACTTCACCGGGGAGCTGTTTTTT
TRBD1 | TRBJ1-2 | TRBV6-5 | NA | CASSYSTGDGYTF | TGTGCCAGCAGTTACTCTACAGGGGATGGCTACACCTTC
NA | TRBJ2-5 | TRBV7-9 | NA | CASSLSSLPRTPQETQYF | TGTGCCAGCAGCTTAAGTTCCCTGCCGCGAACCCCCCAAGAGACCCAGTACTTC
NA | TRBJ1-2 | TRBV19 | NA | CASRIQGNYGYTF | TGTGCCAGTAGGATACAGGGTAACTATGGCTACACCTTC
TRBD2 | TRBJ2-1 | TRBV4-1 | once | CASSLRLAGVPLFF | TGCGCCAGCAGTTTGAGACTAGCGGGAGTTCCATTGTTCTTC
NA | TRBJ2-1 | TRBV9 | NA | CARPQRVTGTENEQFF | TGTGCCAGGCCCCAAAGAGTCACCGGGACTGAGAATGAGCAGTTCTTC
NA | TRBJ2-5 | TRBV6-5 | NA | CASTRDFQETQYF | TGTGCCAGCACCAGGGACTTCCAAGAGACCCAGTACTTC
NA | TRBJ2-5 | TRBV28 | NA | CASSLPFRVETQYF | TGTGCCAGCAGTTTACCGTTCCGGGTGGAGACCCAGTACTTC
TRBD2 | TRBJ2-2 | TRBV6-1 | NA | CASSEGDSGSGGELFF | TGTGCCAGCAGTGAAGGGGATAGCGGGAGTGGCGGGGAGCTGTTTTTT
NA | TRBJ1-5 | TRBV3-1/TRBV3-2 | NA | CASSQDSPTSNQPQHF | TGTGCCAGCAGCCAAGATAGCCCCACCAGCAATCAGCCCCAGCATTTT
NA | TRBJ2-3 | TRBV21-1 | NA | CASRWRREIDTQYF | TGTGCCAGCAGGTGGAGGAGGGAAATAGATACGCAGTATTTT
TRBD2 | TRBJ2-5 | TRBV28 | NA | CASSPGGPGETQYF | TGTGCCAGCAGCCCGGGAGGGCCCGGGGAGACCCAGTACTTC
TRBD2 | TRBJ2-7 | TRBV27 | NA | CASSSPSGREYEQYF | TGTGCCAGCAGTTCACCTAGCGGGAGAGAATACGAGCAGTACTTC
TRBD2 | TRBJ2-7 | TRBV2 | NA | CASRLAGGRGSYEQYF | TGTGCCAGCAGACTAGCGGGAGGTAGAGGGTCCTACGAGCAGTACTTC
NA | TRBJ2-1 | TRBV21-1 | NA | CATPQVGSGRRSYNEQFF | TGTGCCACCCCTCAGGTCGGTAGCGGGAGGAGGTCCTACAATGAGCAGTTCTTC
NA | TRBJ1-2 | TRBV28 | NA | CASSLEEDGYTF | TGTGCCAGCAGTTTAGAGGAGGATGGCTACACCTTC
NA | TRBJ1-5 | TRBV4-1 | NA | CASSQDAGRRGNQPQHF | TGCGCCAGCAGCCAAGATGCGGGGCGCAGGGGCAATCAGCCCCAGCATTTT
TRBD1 | TRBJ1-1 | TRBV4-1 | NA | CASSQYPTGQGIVTFF | TGCGCCAGCAGCCAGTACCCCACGGGACAGGGGATTGTAACTTTCTTT
NA | TRBJ1-2 | TRBV28 | NA | CASSSRLYYTF | TGTGCCAGCAGTTCGAGGCTTTACTACACCTTC
NA | TRBJ2-7 | TRBV6-2/TRBV6-3 | NA | CASSLTTLYEQYF | TGTGCCAGCAGTCTCACTACTCTATACGAGCAGTACTTC
TRBD1 | TRBJ2-7 | TRBV28 | NA | CASSFSDRGYEQYF | TGTGCCAGCAGTTTTTCGGACAGGGGCTACGAGCAGTACTTC
TRBD2 | TRBJ2-7 | TRBV7-9 | few | CASSLAGGKEQYF | TGTGCCAGCAGCTTAGCGGGAGGGAAGGAGCAGTACTTC
NA | TRBJ1-6 | TRBV27 | NA | CASSLQGSSYNSPLHF | TGTGCCAGCAGTTTACAGGGAAGCTCCTATAATTCACCCCTCCACTTT
TRBD1 | TRBJ1-1 | TRBV5-1 | NA | CASSPRTIWSRDRGLGTEAFF | TGCGCCAGCAGCCCAAGAACAATCTGGAGCCGGGACAGGGGGCTTGGCACTGAAGCTTTCTTT
NA | TRBJ1-2 | TRBV19 | NA | CASSIGRGHYGYTF | TGTGCCAGTAGTATCGGCAGGGGTCACTATGGCTACACCTTC
NA | TRBJ2-3 | TRBV6-1 | few | CASSEAGHGHTDTQYF | TGTGCCAGCAGTGAAGCGGGCCACGGCCACACAGATACGCAGTATTTT